Listed here are 12 T cell receptor beta chains from one sample, sequenced in a study of cytomegalovirus exposure and HLA in healthy donors. The PCR employed 60 Vbeta primers together with 13 Jbeta primers. Here immunoSEQ multiplex PCR was the method, and the copy in TCRdb shows in-frame clones only, minus some. The table shows 160,000 or so clones, with less than 90% occurring only once. Sample: PBMCs. The source is a man aged 18 to 29 in good health and CMV-seronegative.

The rearrangement links TRBV10-3 to TRBJ2-7, with D tentatively TRBD1 (6 bases). V was trimmed by 9 bases and J by 0 bases, leaving 12 bases between them. There are 13 residues in the CDR3. Germline V gene sequence: CDR1 ENHRY, CDR2 SYGVKD. The CDR3 loop is CAMNQGSSYEQYF. The CDR3 nucleotides read TGTGCCATGAACCAGGGGAGCTCCTACGAGCAGTACTTC.

The chain recombines TRBV5-6 with TRBJ2-5; D remains unclear. V lost 0 bases and J 3 bases, leaving 21 bases between the germline ends. The CDR3 is made up of 18 amino acids. The V gene's germline CDR1 is SGHDT and CDR2 YYEEEE. The CDR3 DNA sequence: TGTGCCAGCAGCTTGGCCGTCATATCACGAAAACAAGAAGAGACCCAGTACTTC. As protein: CASSLAVISRKQEETQYF.

The chain recombines TRBV10-3 with TRBJ2-5; 7 bases match TRBD1. Gene TRBJ2-7 matches the end of the DNA better, so the J call may be wrong. The germline V gene has CDR1 ENHRY and CDR2 SYGVKD. The CDR3 has 14 residues. The CDR3 protein is CAISDGTVSYEQYF. The CDR3 DNA sequence: TGTGCCATCAGTGATGGGACAGTCTCCTACGAGCAGTACTTC.

This rearrangement joins TRBV2 to TRBJ2-3, with 9 bases that match TRBD1. With V trimmed by 8 bases and J by 2 bases, 8 bases remained unmatched. Per the germline V gene, CDR1 is SNHLY and CDR2 is FYNNEI. This CDR3 has 15 amino acids. DNA of the CDR3: TGTGCCAGCCGTCCCGGGACAGGGTACACAGATACGCAGTATTTT. Protein: CASRPGTGYTDTQYF.

The chain couples TRBV6-1 to TRBJ2-7; weak D call: TRBD2 (6 bases). This CDR3 contains 17 residues. Trimming took 4 bases from V and 1 from J, leaving 20 bases between them. The V gene's germline CDR1 is MNHNS and CDR2 SASEGT. The CDR3 nucleotides read TGTGCCAGCAGTGGATTCGGGACTGCGGCTATTTCCTACGAGCAGTACTTC. The encoded protein is CASSGFGTAAISYEQYF.

The chain employs TRBV28 and TRBJ1-4, with a weak D call TRBD1 (5 bases). CDR1 is MDHEN, CDR2 SYDVKM, per germline. Between the trimmed V and J ends, which lost 2 bases and 2 bases, there was a span of 12 bases. This CDR3 is built from 16 residues. CDR3 in DNA: TGTGCCAGCAGTTTAGCCCGGGGGGACACTAATGAAAAACTGTTTTTT. It translates to CASSLARGDTNEKLFF.

The V call is TRBV2, the J call TRBJ1-2, with D tentatively TRBD1 (6 bases). V lost 6 bases and J lost 2, with 10 bases in between. Germline V lookup: CDR1 SNHLY, CDR2 FYNNEI. This CDR3 is built from 13 residues. The DNA for the CDR3 is TGTGCCAGCAGCTTAGGGACAAACTATGGCTACACCTTC. Translation gives CASSLGTNYGYTF.

The chain links TRBV6-5 to TRBJ1-1, with D tentatively TRBD1 (5 bases). V lost 0 bases and J lost 5, with 10 bases in between. CDR3 length: 14 residues. CDR1 and CDR2 from the germline V gene are MNHEY and SVGAGI. In DNA form, the CDR3 reads TGTGCCAGCAGTTACTCGCCGGAGGGGACTGAAGCTTTCTTT. Residues: CASSYSPEGTEAFF.

The chain combines TRBV7-3 with TRBJ2-1; possibly TRBD1 for D (5 bases). This CDR3 comprises 13 residues. Germline CDR1 and CDR2: SGHTA and FQGTGA. The ends were cut back, 5 bases at V and 9 bases at J, with 14 bases in the middle. The CDR3 DNA reads TGTGCCAGCAGCCCCTACCGACAGTCTGAGCAGTTCTTC. Translating it yields CASSPYRQSEQFF.

This clone was seen just once. The sample has other DNA sequences that encode this CDR3 too. The rearrangement joins TRBV7-9 to TRBJ1-5; D may be TRBD1 (5 bases). Germline lookup yields CDR1 SEHNR and CDR2 FQNEAQ (reference sequence). V dropped 2 bases and J dropped 6 bases, with 11 bases sitting between them. This CDR3 contains 14 residues. CDR3 DNA: TGTGCCAGCAGCTTATCGGGGGGTGGTCAGCCCCAGCATTTT. Translating it yields CASSLSGGGQPQHF.

V usage is TRBV10-3 and J usage is TRBJ2-2; 8 bases match TRBD2. The trim removed 9 bases at V and 3 bases at J, leaving 15 bases unmatched. CDR1 and CDR2 (germline): ENHRY, SYGVKD. The CDR3 sequence is 17 residues long. The chain's CDR3 is CAIMLSSGSIDTGELFF. The CDR3 coding sequence is TGTGCCATAATGTTGTCCAGCGGGAGTATAGACACCGGGGAGCTGTTTTTT.

This chain links TRBV7-9 with TRBJ2-7, with TRBD2 matching 12 bases. This CDR3 has 15 residues. J gave up 0 bases and V 5 bases, and 2 bases lay outside the gene matches. Germline loops: CDR1 SEHNR, CDR2 FQNEAQ (reference sequence). DNA of the CDR3: TGTGCCAGCAGCCGGACTAGCGGGACCTCCTACGAGCAGTACTTC. Residues: CASSRTSGTSYEQYF.